This entry lists 6 T cell receptor beta chains sequenced from one sample in a study of lymphopenia after photon versus proton radiotherapy (dated by TCRdb to 2018 to 2020). Libraries were prepared through the immunoSEQ multiplex PCR assay. Not all clones reach the TCRdb copy of this immuneACCESS table, which keeps in-frame sequences only. Checked studies attribute under half of the gap to unresolved V genes and leave the rest unexplained. This sample is represented by about 83,000 clones; around 80% of them were singletons. Jointly, the top ten make up over 1.1% of the sample. The material was peripheral blood, obtained from a patient treated with proton-based radiotherapy. Receptors originate from a man aged 60 to 69 with pancreatic cancer.

The chain is built from TRBV28 and TRBJ1-2, with D perhaps TRBD1 (6 bases). Trimming shortened V by 3 bases and J by 1 base, and 12 bases separated the two germline ends. Germline V gives CDR1 MDHEN, CDR2 SYDVKM. This CDR3 is built from 15 residues. The CDR3 protein is CASSFFAGVNYGYTF. The CDR3 nucleotides are TGTGCCAGCAGTTTTTTCGCAGGGGTTAACTATGGCTACACCTTC.

The chain is built from TRBV11-2 and TRBJ2-7; possibly TRBD2 for D (5 bases). Germline loops: CDR1 SGHAT, CDR2 FQNNGV. Trimming pared 5 bases from V and 0 bases from J, leaving 11 bases between. The CDR3 runs 14 residues. The CDR3 sequence: CASSRTLVSYEQYF. CDR3 sequence (DNA): TGTGCCAGCAGCCGGACTCTTGTCTCCTACGAGCAGTACTTC. The full variable domain, in which reference TRBV11-2 and TRBJ2-7 provide the parts outside the CDR3, is EAGVAQSPRYKIIEKRQSVAFWCNPISGHATLYWYQQILGQGPKLLIQFQNNGVVDDSQLPKDRFSAERLKGVDSTLKIQPAKLEDSAVYLCASSRTLVSYEQYFGPGTRLTVT.

A single count supports this clone. The rearrangement uses TRBV7-8 and TRBJ1-1; the D gene is possibly TRBD1 (6 bases). The V end lost 3 bases, the J end lost 0 bases, and 20 bases lay between the germline ends. CDR3 length: 18 residues. The germline V gene encodes CDR1 SGHVS and CDR2 FQNEAQ. DNA of the CDR3: TGTGCCAGCAGCTTGGCGGGACACTGGCCCACTATGAACACTGAAGCTTTCTTT. It translates to CASSLAGHWPTMNTEAFF.

The rearrangement uses TRBV4-1 and TRBJ2-2; the match to TRBD2 covers 14 bases. V gave up 0 bases and J gave up 5 bases; unmatched junction bases: 2. The CDR3 has 17 residues. CDR1 is MGHRA, CDR2 YSYEKL, per germline. CDR3 sequence reads: CASSQEGLAGVTGELFF. The DNA of the CDR3 is TGCGCCAGCAGCCAAGAGGGACTAGCGGGAGTAACCGGGGAGCTGTTTTTT.

The chain combines TRBV7-3 with TRBJ2-3; 8 bases align to TRBD2. The CDR3 sequence is 16 residues long. Germline CDR1 reads SGHTA; CDR2 reads FQGTGA. V was pared by 8 bases and J by 6 bases, with 16 bases of the junction left unmatched. The CDR3 reads CASGAYGAGGIDTQYF. CDR3 in DNA: TGTGCCAGCGGGGCCTATGGGGCGGGAGGTATTGATACGCAGTATTTT.

The chain recombines TRBV5-1 with TRBJ2-4; D is undetermined. The germline CDR1 and CDR2 sequences are SGHRS and YFSETQ. V gave up 0 bases and J gave up 1 base, with 8 bases separating them. There are 15 residues in the CDR3. Written as DNA, the CDR3 is TGCGCCAGCAGCTTGGAAAGGGCGGCCAAAAACATTCAGTACTTC. Residues: CASSLERAAKNIQYF. The full variable domain, in which reference TRBV5-1 and TRBJ2-4 provide the parts outside the CDR3, is KAGVTQTPRYLIKTRGQQVTLSCSPISGHRSVSWYQQTPGQGLQFLFEYFSETQRNKGNFPGRFSGRQFSNSRSEMNVSTLELGDSALYLCASSLERAAKNIQYFGAGTRLSVL.